Listed below are T cell receptor beta chains from one sample, sequenced in a study of blood T cell repertoires in COVID-19. The assay was immunoSEQ multiplex PCR, and TCRdb's table has in-frame clones only and misses some. The table includes approximately 270,000 clones, over 75% detected once. The sequencing sample was made of PBMCs or T cells enriched from blood (not recorded which). The receptors shown here come from a man in his forties who had recovered from COVID-19. Both conserved end residues are part of each CDR3. Each record gives: clone size, D gene, V gene, J gene, CDR3 DNA, CDR3 protein. A D gene is named only where the DNA matches it firmly. Not all rows give a size; the values are once, few, many and, for expanded clones, a class.

-	-	TRBV10-2	TRBJ2-3	TGCGCCAGCGGGCCCCCCGCCACAGATACGCAGTATTTT	CASGPPATDTQYF
once	TRBD1	TRBV13	TRBJ2-7	TGTGCCAGCAGCACGGGACAGGGGGTCTACGAGCAGTACTTC	CASSTGQGVYEQYF
-	-	TRBV28	TRBJ1-1	TGTGCCAGCAGTTTTCGGGGGGGTAGAATGAACACTGAAGCTTTCTTT	CASSFRGGRMNTEAFF
-	-	TRBV6-5	TRBJ1-5	TGTGCCAGCAGCGGGGATACGACGGGCAATCAGCCCCAGCATTTT	CASSGDTTGNQPQHF
once	TRBD2	TRBV30	TRBJ2-4	TGTGCCTGGATGAGAGCGGGGTTGGTAGGCATTCAGTACTTC	CAWMRAGLVGIQYF
-	-	TRBV5-6	TRBJ2-5	TGTGCCAGCAGCTTGATGGGGGGATTCCGAGAGACCCAGTACTTC	CASSLMGGFRETQYF
-	-	TRBV27	TRBJ2-7	TGTGCCAGCAGTCCAACCGCCGCCGACAGGCCTGCCCACGAGCAGTACTTC	CASSPTAADRPAHEQYF
-	-	TRBV10-2	TRBJ2-2	TGCGCCAGCAATCTGGGGCTGCACGGCGGGGAGCTGTTTTTT	CASNLGLHGGELFF
-	TRBD1	TRBV19	TRBJ2-1	TGTGCCAGTAGTCCGGGACAGGGGGCTCGGAATGAGCAGTTCTTC	CASSPGQGARNEQFF
many	-	TRBV7-8	TRBJ1-2	TGTGCCAGCAGCCAGCGTACCTCTAACTATGGCTACACCTTC	CASSQRTSNYGYTF
-	-	TRBV19	TRBJ2-1	TGTGCCAGTACAGGGTTCTACAATGAGCAGTTCTTC	CASTGFYNEQFF
-	-	TRBV27	TRBJ1-1	TGTGCCAGCAGTTTATCAGCGAACACTGAAGCTTTCTTT	CASSLSANTEAFF
-	TRBD1	TRBV6-5	TRBJ1-6	TGTGCCAGCAGCCTGGACAGGGATTATTCACCCCTCCACTTT	CASSLDRDYSPLHF
few	TRBD1	TRBV18	TRBJ1-3	TGTGCCAGCTCACCACCAGGAGGGGGCGGAAACACCATATATTTT	CASSPPGGGGNTIYF
few	TRBD1	TRBV2	TRBJ1-6	TGTGCCAGCAGTGAACAGGGGACAGGCAATTCACCCCTCCACTTT	CASSEQGTGNSPLHF
-	-	TRBV5-1	TRBJ1-2	TGCGCCAGCAGCTTGGCGGGGGTAGCTAGCTATGGCTACACCTTC	CASSLAGVASYGYTF
once	TRBD2	TRBV19	TRBJ2-4	TGTGCCAGTTTGGGACTAGCGGGAGGGGAAAACATTCAGTACTTC	CASLGLAGGENIQYF
-	-	TRBV24-1	TRBJ2-1	TGTGCCACCAGTGATTGGGTCGGAGGCTCCTACAATGAGCAGTTCTTC	CATSDWVGGSYNEQFF
-	-	TRBV4-1	TRBJ1-2	TGCGCCAGCAGCCAAGCAAGCTCGGACTATGGCTACACCTTC	CASSQASSDYGYTF
-	-	TRBV7-6	TRBJ1-6	TGTGCCAGCAGCCCCGACAGGATGATTTTCAATTCACCCCTCCACTTT	CASSPDRMIFNSPLHF
few	-	TRBV28	TRBJ2-1	TGTGCCAGCAGTTTATCGGAGTTTGAGTTCTTC	CASSLSEFEFF
-	-	TRBV21-1	TRBJ1-6	TGTGCCAGCAGCAAAGGACCCAGGTCACCCCTCCACTTT	CASSKGPRSPLHF
-	-	TRBV6-2/TRBV6-3	TRBJ2-2	TGTGCCAGCAGTTATTGGGGGCCGGGACCCGGGGAGCTGTTTTTT	CASSYWGPGPGELFF
-	-	TRBV11-3	TRBJ2-1	TGTGCCAGCAGCTTAGGTGGGGCGGCAACCTACAATGAGCAGTTCTTC	CASSLGGAATYNEQFF
-	TRBD1	TRBV6-5	TRBJ2-1	TGTGCCAGCAGTTCGACAGGGGGCGAAGTCGGGAATGAGCAGTTCTTC	CASSSTGGEVGNEQFF
-	-	TRBV18	TRBJ1-6	TGTGCCAGCTCACCACACAGGGAATCACCCCTCCACTTT	CASSPHRESPLHF
-	-	TRBV19	TRBJ2-1	TGTGCCAGTAGCTACAGGAGCTCCTACAATGAGCAGTTCTTC	CASSYRSSYNEQFF
-	TRBD2	TRBV4-1	TRBJ2-1	TGCGCCAGCGGCAGACTAGCGGGAGTGAGTGAGCAGTTCTTC	CASGRLAGVSEQFF
-	-	TRBV7-9	TRBJ2-3	TGTGCCAGCAGCCTCGACACGTACAGGGCAGATACGCAGTATTTT	CASSLDTYRADTQYF
-	TRBD1	TRBV6-2/TRBV6-3	TRBJ2-5	TGTGCCAGCAGTGCAGACAGGGGGTACCAAGAGACCCAGTACTTC	CASSADRGYQETQYF
-	TRBD2	TRBV11-3	TRBJ2-5	TGTGCCAGCAGCCCTGGGCGGGGGCAAGAGACCCAGTACTTC	CASSPGRGQETQYF
-	-	TRBV5-4	TRBJ1-2	TGTGCCAGCAGCTTGACGGACAGATATGGCTACACCTTC	CASSLTDRYGYTF
-	TRBD1	TRBV20-1	TRBJ1-2	TGCAGTGCTGGGACAGGGGTGTACACCTTC	CSAGTGVYTF
once	-	TRBV21-1	TRBJ1-5	TGTGCCAGCAGCAAAGAAAGGGGGCCACAGCCCCAGCATTTT	CASSKERGPQPQHF
-	-	TRBV5-1	TRBJ2-3	TGCGCCAGCAGCTTGGGTTTACTAGGGGATACGCAGTATTTT	CASSLGLLGDTQYF
-	TRBD2	TRBV28	TRBJ2-7	TGTGCCAGCAGTTCCGGACTAGCGGTGGCTTACGAGCAGTACTTC	CASSSGLAVAYEQYF
-	TRBD2	TRBV5-4	TRBJ2-4	TGTGCCAGCAGCTTTACTAGCGGGGGGGCCGGGGGAAACATTCAGTACTTC	CASSFTSGGAGGNIQYF
-	TRBD1	TRBV11-1	TRBJ1-2	TGTGCCAGCAGCTTAGTAGGGGGCCGCTACACCTTC	CASSLVGGRYTF
-	TRBD1	TRBV28	TRBJ2-3	TGTGCCAGCAGTGGACAGGGCCTAGATACGCAGTATTTT	CASSGQGLDTQYF
-	TRBD2	TRBV2	TRBJ2-1	TGTGCCAGCAGTGAAGCGTCGGCTAGCGGGGGCCGGTTCTTC	CASSEASASGGRFF
-	TRBD2	TRBV27	TRBJ2-3	TGTGCCAGCACCCGACTAGCGGGAGGGCTTACCCGAGATACGCAGTATTTT	CASTRLAGGLTRDTQYF
once	-	TRBV7-2	TRBJ1-2	TGTGCCAGCAGTCACGACAGCTATGGCTACACCTTC	CASSHDSYGYTF
-	-	TRBV4-1	TRBJ1-1	TGCGCCAGCAGCCAACTCGTCCCGGGGGACACTGAAGCTTTCTTT	CASSQLVPGDTEAFF
-	-	TRBV9	TRBJ1-5	TGTGCCAGCAGCGTAGGAGGGAATAGCAATCAGCCCCAGCATTTT	CASSVGGNSNQPQHF
-	TRBD1	TRBV5-1	TRBJ2-1	TGCGCCAGCAGCGGCAACTTACAGGGGTACAATGAGCAGTTCTTC	CASSGNLQGYNEQFF
-	TRBD2	TRBV5-1	TRBJ2-1	TGCGCCAGCAGCCTGACTAGCGGGGGAGACAATGAGCAGTTCTTC	CASSLTSGGDNEQFF
-	-	TRBV7-8	TRBJ1-2	TGTGCCAGCACCGGCGACAGCCTCCAGATCTATGGCTACACCTTC	CASTGDSLQIYGYTF
-	TRBD1	TRBV7-2	TRBJ2-3	TGTGCCAGCAGCCCGAGGACAGGGGGCGCTTCTGATACGCAGTATTTT	CASSPRTGGASDTQYF
-	TRBD1	TRBV30	TRBJ1-5	TGTGCCTGGAGCACAGGGGTCGATCAGCCCCAGCATTTT	CAWSTGVDQPQHF
few	-	TRBV30	TRBJ1-2	TGTGCCTGGAGTGGACGGGGAAGTGAGGAATATGGCTACACCTTC	CAWSGRGSEEYGYTF